This TCR beta chain emerged from a study of blood T cells in healthy people across ages. Study-wide points: Long-lived donors exceeded aged donors in naive CD4+ cells and diversity.

V trimming: 1 base; J trimming: 2 bases; junction bases outside the gene matches: 18. CDR3 length equals 19 residues. In germline, CDR1 is DFQATT, CDR2 SNEGSKA (reference sequence). There are a few counts of this clonotype. Its antigen is still unknown. Those donating, healthy Caucasian individuals from Russia, were aged roughly 6 to 100. Each donor gave 9.5 to 10 milliliters of peripheral blood. The second PCR ran roughly 6 to 11 cycles with a sample-barcoded 5' primer and J-beta primers. TCRdb analysed the 5' RACE reads with MiXCR anew, one entry per CDR3 protein. The sample lists some 1.4 million distinct CDR3 sequences, about 40% occurring once.

The V and J genes are TRBV20-1 and TRBJ2-3, with TRBD2 identical over 7 bases. Sequencing input: blood. The source is a young woman in good health. Written as DNA, the CDR3 is TGCAGTGCTAGAGCCCTTTCTCAGGTCCCTAGCGGACCCACAGATACGCAGTATTTT. Protein: CSARALSQVPSGPTDTQYF.